The entry below gives a single T cell receptor beta chain sequence along with its context. The sample is drawn from a study of shared clonotypes between healthy human individuals. CDR3 size: 16 residues. Germline lookup yields CDR1 MNHEY and CDR2 SMNVEV (reference sequence). Trimming at V came to 2 bases and at J to 4 bases, leaving 7 bases not matched to a gene. Genomic DNA per cell subset filled all wells of several immunoSEQ plates. Sequenced by immunoSEQ multiplex PCR; TCRdb stores in-frame clones only, minus some. The table lists some 350,000 clones, 74% of them singletons. Sample: memory CD4+ T cells sorted from blood. Subset described: CD45RA-negative fraction. The receptor comes from a man aged 30-40 years in good health. V is TRBV27 and J is TRBJ2-1; TRBD2 aligns across 8 bases. The CDR3 sequence: CASSLMGPSGYNEQFF. CDR3 DNA: TGTGCCAGCAGTTTAATGGGTCCTAGCGGGTACAATGAGCAGTTCTTC.